The present TCR beta chain was sequenced within a study of blood T cell repertoires in COVID-19. Study background: T cells, B-cell-depleted T cells, or PBMCs provided the cDNA or gDNA that served as material.

The germline CDR1 and CDR2 sequences are LNHDA and SQIVND (reference sequence). Trimming cost V 3 bases and J 3 bases; bases outside gene matches: 7. The CDR3 runs to 16 residues. Data came from immunoSEQ multiplex PCR; TCRdb stores just in-frame clones and leaves some out. The sample yields 60,000 to 70,000 clones, roughly 90% seen once. This clone was recorded a few times. The chain joins TRBV19 to TRBJ2-3; 9 bases match TRBD1. This TCR was sampled from a woman aged 55-69 years with acute or convalescent COVID-19. Sequenced: peripheral blood. The CDR3 is CASSMGQGRFTDTQYF. Here the CDR3 DNA reads TGTGCCAGTAGTATGGGACAGGGAAGGTTTACAGATACGCAGTATTTT.